Shown below are 5 T cell receptor beta chains from a single sample sequenced in a study of cytomegalovirus exposure and HLA in healthy donors. TCRdb's copy holds only in-frame clones and misses some; the assay was immunoSEQ multiplex PCR. Among approximately 59,000 clones listed, 80% to 95% were seen once. The specimen was PBMCs. The receptors were sampled from a man aged 18 to 35 in good health and CMV-seropositive.

The V and J genes are TRBV4-1 and TRBJ2-2; D uncertain. The CDR3 loop spans 17 amino acids. Trimming removed 2 bases at V and 0 bases at J, with 13 bases between. The germline CDR1 and CDR2 sequences are MGHRA and YSYEKL. The CDR3 coding sequence is TGCGCCAGCAGCCAACTAGACTGGTCCGCGAACACCGGGGAGCTGTTTTTT. It codes for CASSQLDWSANTGELFF.

The chain uses TRBV5-1 and TRBJ2-3, with D perhaps matching TRBD1 (6 bases). CDR3 length equals 17 residues. The V and J ends lost 0 bases and 0 bases respectively, with 14 bases between them. CDR1 and CDR2 (germline): SGHRS, YFSETQ. CDR3 in DNA: TGCGCCAGCAGCTTGGGGTTCGGGACACTCAGCACAGATACGCAGTATTTT. It codes for CASSLGFGTLSTDTQYF.

The rearrangement uses TRBV14 and TRBJ2-1; TRBD2 aligns across 7 bases. The CDR3 has 20 residues. J gave up 0 bases and V 5 bases, and 19 bases lay outside the gene matches. Per the germline V gene, CDR1 is SGHDN and CDR2 is FVKESK. CDR3 protein: CASSDDQGRGLSSSYNEQFF. CDR3 DNA: TGTGCCAGCAGCGACGACCAAGGGCGGGGACTATCGAGCTCCTACAATGAGCAGTTCTTC.

The gene calls are TRBV5-4 and TRBJ2-3; TRBD1 agrees at 9 bases. Germline values: CDR1 SGHNT, CDR2 YYREEE (reference sequence). V was pared by 0 bases and J by 4 bases, with 3 bases of the junction left unmatched. This CDR3 is 15 amino acids long. The CDR3 DNA sequence: TGTGCCAGCAGCTTGGGGGGACAGGGCCCAGATACGCAGTATTTT. This sequence encodes CASSLGGQGPDTQYF.

The V and J genes are TRBV19 and TRBJ1-2, with TRBD1 identical over 10 bases. The CDR3 covers 15 residues. The germline CDR1 and CDR2 sequences are LNHDA and SQIVND (reference sequence). Trimming removed 7 bases from V and 3 bases from J; junction bases left unmatched: 8. The CDR3 sequence: CASMGQGKVDYGYTF. CDR3 in DNA: TGTGCCAGTATGGGACAGGGGAAGGTTGACTATGGCTACACCTTC.